These 2 T cell receptor beta chains share one sample of origin, sequenced in a study of T cells in Graves' hyperthyroidism and ophthalmopathy (dated by TCRdb to 2018 to 2020). The library was obtained by multiplex PCR. The data were produced on an Illumina HiSeq 2000. The TCR beta CDR3 regions were amplified from the RNA transcripts. The TCR CDR3 was subjected to a first round of RT-PCR using the HTBI primer set and the Qiagen OneStep RT-PCR kit. The public reads were run again by TCRdb, first through fastp at Q25 and then through MiXCR, and only productive beta chains were kept. Each CDR3 protein gets just one entry, which takes the most common genes and DNA from the rows behind it. This sample comprises over 350,000 distinct CDR3 sequences, over 11% of them detected only once. Together, the top ten hold around 28% of the sample. Sequencing was carried out using blood. These receptors were obtained from a man aged 45 to 65 with Graves' ophthalmopathy.

This clonotype was seen ten or more times. The CDR3 DNA is TGTGCCATACAGGGTAGCAGCAATCAGCCCCAGCATTTT. Translating gives CAIQGSSNQPQHF. This chain uses TRBV6-1 with TRBJ1-5, with D possibly being TRBD1 (6 bases). Trimming took 10 bases from V and 1 from J, leaving 11 bases between them. The CDR3 sequence is 13 residues long. Germline CDR1 is MNHNS and CDR2 is SASEGT.

This clonotype came up many times. V usage is TRBV6-6 and J usage is TRBJ2-7; D gene uncertain. V shed 0 bases and J shed 6 bases, with 9 bases lying between them. Germline CDR1 reads MNHNY; CDR2 reads SVGAGI (reference sequence). The CDR3 has 13 amino acids. CDR3 bases: TGTGCCAGCAGTTACTCATCCCCGACCGAGCAGTACTTC. Protein: CASSYSSPTEQYF.